This T cell receptor beta chain was documented in a study of OX40 agonist ivuxolimab in advanced cancers. The germline V gene encodes CDR1 SGDLS and CDR2 YYNGEE. V dropped 4 bases and J dropped 3 bases, with 18 bases sitting between them. The CDR3 loop spans 16 amino acids. Sequencing used immunoSEQ multiplex PCR; TCRdb keeps in-frame clones, though not all of them. The sample carries tens of thousands of clones, over 80% recorded once. The TCR originated in an adult with an advanced solid tumor such as melanoma, head and neck, liver or kidney cancer. The sequencing used CD4+ or CD8+ T cells sorted from blood, collected in a trial of the OX40 agonist ivuxolimab. This chain links TRBV9 with TRBJ2-3, with D tentatively TRBD1 (6 bases). The DNA of the CDR3 is TGTGCCAGCAGCCCCCCCCAGGGGATTAGGACAGATACGCAGTATTTT. Its translation is CASSPPQGIRTDTQYF.